One sample yielded the 12 T cell receptor beta chains listed below, sequenced in a study of circulating CD8 cells and anti-PD-1 response in melanoma. The QIAseq Immune Repertoire TCR panel built the libraries from roughly 16 ng of total RNA. TCRdb processed the reads anew with MiXCR; each CDR3 protein has one entry. The sample comprises some 450 distinct CDR3 sequences, over 8.5% of which are singletons, and around 60% rests with the top ten. Live CD3+CD8+TCRalphabeta+ cells were sorted into four subsets by PD-1 and/or TIGIT. The material was CD8+ T cells from PBMCs, obtained at baseline or after one month of anti-PD-1 therapy (not recorded which). These receptors were taken from a human donor with melanoma.

Sample share makes this clonotype large (0.1 to 1%). The germline gene is not matched at one end of the junction; a read error may be the cause. The rearrangement uses TRBV29-1 and TRBJ2-1; D may be TRBD1 (6 bases). Germline loops: CDR1 SQVTM, CDR2 ANQGSEA. This CDR3 spans 14 amino acids. As DNA, the CDR3 is TGCAGTGTTGAAGACCAACAGGGTACCAATGAGCAGTTCTTC. Its translation: CSVEDQQGTNEQFF.

This clonotype is categorized as large. The rearrangement links TRBV7-3 to TRBJ2-5; 10 bases agree with TRBD2. Trimming at V came to 5 bases and at J to 4 bases, leaving 10 bases not matched to a gene. The CDR3 is 16 residues long. Germline CDR1 SGHTA, CDR2 FQGTGA. The CDR3 region is CASSPSSGSRLETQYF. CDR3 coding DNA: TGTGCCAGCAGCCCCTCTAGCGGGAGCCGCTTAGAGACCCAGTACTTC.

Remarks on this clonotype: This could be a read error, since a much larger clone is one nucleotide away. The CDR3 DNA is TGCAGTGCAGCCCGGGACGAGGACACAGATACGCAGTGTTTT. The encoded protein is CSAARDEDTDTQCF. V and J are TRBV20-1 and TRBJ2-3; D could derive from TRBD1 or TRBD2 (5 bases each). The CDR3 runs to 14 residues. CDR1 is DFQATT and CDR2 is SNEGSKA in the germline V gene (reference sequence).

This clonotype was found once. This chain joins TRBV29-1 and TRBJ2-7, with 9 nucleotides matching TRBD2. Germline CDR1 SQVTM, CDR2 ANQGSEA. Losses at the gene ends were 7 bases for V and 1 base for J; bases not matched to a gene: 8. The CDR3 extends over 14 amino acids. CDR3 DNA: TGCAGCGCTGCGGGAGGGGAGCGATCCTACGAGCAGTACTTC. The encoded protein is CSAAGGERSYEQYF.

This chain connects TRBV28 to TRBJ2-7, with 9 bases identical to TRBD1. Losses at the gene ends were 6 bases for V and 3 bases for J; bases not matched to a gene: 0. Germline CDR1 reads MDHEN; CDR2 reads SYDVKM. CDR3 length: 12 amino acids. The CDR3 DNA reads as TGTGCCAGCAGGGGACAGGGCTACGAGCAGTACTTC. Translation: CASRGQGYEQYF.

This clonotype is large. This rearrangement joins TRBV27 to TRBJ1-6, with TRBD1 matching over 9 bases. CDR3 length: 14 amino acids. Germline-derived CDR1 and CDR2 are MNHEY and SMNVEV (reference sequence). V lost 6 bases to trimming and J lost 10 bases; unmatched junction nucleotides: 7. CDR3 sequence reads: CASSLDRGYSPLHF. The CDR3 nucleotides are TGTGCCAGCAGCCTGGACAGGGGCTACTCACCCCTCCACTTT.

Comments on this clonotype: This may be a read error: a much more frequent sequence differs by one nucleotide. The gene calls are TRBV28 and TRBJ2-7; D is ambiguous. The CDR3 is 17 amino acids. Trimming left V 6 bases short and J 4 bases short, with 25 bases between. The germline gives CDR1 MDHEN, CDR2 SYDVKM. CDR3 sequence: CASRYSLDSQDSYEQYF. CDR3 coding DNA: TGTGCCAGCAGGTACAGTCTAGACTCCCAGGATTCATACGAGCAGTACTTC.

In its sample, this clonotype ranks as medium-sized. The chain employs TRBV25-1 and TRBJ1-4; D perhaps matches TRBD1 (5 bases). The CDR3 extends over 12 amino acids. Germline values: CDR1 MGHDK, CDR2 SYGVNS. V shed 11 bases and J shed 5 bases, with 12 bases lying between them. The CDR3 DNA reads TGTGCCGCGGCGGGGGTCAATGAAAAACTGTTTTTT. This sequence encodes CAAAGVNEKLFF.

In its sample, this clonotype is large. This chain connects TRBV27 to TRBJ2-2; either TRBD1 or TRBD2 may supply D (5 bases each). V lost 6 bases, J lost 4 bases, and 12 bases lay in between. The germline V gene has CDR1 MNHEY and CDR2 SMNVEV (reference sequence). This CDR3 contains 14 residues. The CDR3 region has the DNA TGTGCCAGCAGCCTCCAGGGACCCACCGGGGAGCTGTTTTTT. This gives the protein CASSLQGPTGELFF.

Sample share makes this clonotype medium-sized. This chain connects TRBV27 to TRBJ1-1; TRBD1 matches 10 bases. The V gene's germline CDR1 is MNHEY and CDR2 SMNVEV (reference sequence). The V and J ends lost 6 bases and 5 bases, in that order; junction bases with no gene match: 9. The length of the CDR3 is 15 residues. CDR3 loop: CASRQGTGERTEAFF. The CDR3 region has the DNA TGTGCCAGCAGACAAGGGACAGGGGAACGTACTGAAGCTTTCTTT.

This clonotype is judged medium-sized. One end of the junction does not line up with germline, which may come from a read error. CDR3: CSVEMVDSYGYTF. The CDR3 nucleotides are TGCAGTGTTGAAATGGTAGACAGCTATGGCTACACCTTC. The chain recombines TRBV29-1 with TRBJ1-2; D is possibly TRBD1 (5 bases). CDR1 is SQVTM, CDR2 ANQGSEA, per germline. CDR3 length equals 13 residues.

In its sample, this clonotype is medium-sized. This chain connects TRBV2 to TRBJ2-1; D ambiguous. Germline CDR1 and CDR2: SNHLY and FYNNEI. The CDR3 spans 15 residues. V was trimmed by 6 bases and J by 7 bases, leaving 19 bases between them. Here the CDR3 reads CASSRSEQRKNEQFF. CDR3 nucleotide sequence: TGTGCCAGCAGCCGGTCGGAACAGAGAAAAAATGAGCAGTTCTTC.